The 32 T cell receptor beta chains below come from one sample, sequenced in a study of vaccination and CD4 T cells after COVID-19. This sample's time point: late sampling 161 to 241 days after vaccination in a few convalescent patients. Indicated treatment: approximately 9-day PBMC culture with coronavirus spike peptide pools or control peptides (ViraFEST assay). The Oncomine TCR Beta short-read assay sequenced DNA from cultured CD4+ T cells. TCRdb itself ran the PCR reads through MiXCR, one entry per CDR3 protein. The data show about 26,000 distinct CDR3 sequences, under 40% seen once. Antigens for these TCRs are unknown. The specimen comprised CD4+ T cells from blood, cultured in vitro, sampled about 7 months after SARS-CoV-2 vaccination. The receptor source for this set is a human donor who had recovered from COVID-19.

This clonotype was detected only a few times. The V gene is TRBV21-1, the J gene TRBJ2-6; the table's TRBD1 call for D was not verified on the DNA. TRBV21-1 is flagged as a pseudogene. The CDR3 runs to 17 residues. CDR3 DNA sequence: TGTGCCAGCAGCGGCAGGGGGCAGTTCTCTGGGGCCAACGTCCTGACTTTC. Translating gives CASSGRGQFSGANVLTF.

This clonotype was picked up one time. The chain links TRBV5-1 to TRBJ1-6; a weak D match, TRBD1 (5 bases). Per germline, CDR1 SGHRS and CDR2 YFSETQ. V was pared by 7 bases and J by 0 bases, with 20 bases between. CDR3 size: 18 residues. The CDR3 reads CASRSEWGTSSYNSPLHF. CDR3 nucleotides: TGCGCCAGCCGATCGGAATGGGGGACCAGCTCCTATAATTCACCCCTCCACTTT.

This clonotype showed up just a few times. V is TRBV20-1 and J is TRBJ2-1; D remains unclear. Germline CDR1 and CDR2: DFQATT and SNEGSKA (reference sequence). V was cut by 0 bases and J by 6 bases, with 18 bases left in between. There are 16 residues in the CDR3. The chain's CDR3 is CSARDPTLRVGNEQFF. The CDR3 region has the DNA TGCAGTGCTAGAGACCCCACCCTACGAGTCGGCAATGAGCAGTTCTTC.

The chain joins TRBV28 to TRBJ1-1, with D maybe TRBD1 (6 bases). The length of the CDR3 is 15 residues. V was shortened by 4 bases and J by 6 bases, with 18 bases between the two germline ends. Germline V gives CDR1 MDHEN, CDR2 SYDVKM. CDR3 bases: TGTGCCAGCAGTTCTTTAACAGGGATAGGGGCTGAAGCTTTCTTT. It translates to CASSSLTGIGAEAFF. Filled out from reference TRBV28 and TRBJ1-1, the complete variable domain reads DVKVTQSSRYLVKRTGEKVFLECVQDMDHENMFWYRQDPGLGLRLIYFSYDVKMKEKGDIPEGYSVSREKKERFSLILESASTNQTSMYLCASSSLTGIGAEAFFGQGTRLTVV.

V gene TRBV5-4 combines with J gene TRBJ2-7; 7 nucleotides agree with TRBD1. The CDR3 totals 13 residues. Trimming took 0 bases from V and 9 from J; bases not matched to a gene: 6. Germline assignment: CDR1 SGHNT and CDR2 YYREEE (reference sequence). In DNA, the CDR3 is TGTGCCAGCAGCTTGGCAGGGGGTGGAGGGCAGTACTTC. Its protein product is CASSLAGGGGQYF.

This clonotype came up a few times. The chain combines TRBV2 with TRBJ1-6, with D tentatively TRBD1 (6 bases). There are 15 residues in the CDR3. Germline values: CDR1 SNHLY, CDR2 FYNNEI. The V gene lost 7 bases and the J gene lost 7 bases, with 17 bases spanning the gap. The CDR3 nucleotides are TGTGCCAGCACAAGACGGGGGGCGTTCAATTCACCCCTCCACTTT. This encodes CASTRRGAFNSPLHF.

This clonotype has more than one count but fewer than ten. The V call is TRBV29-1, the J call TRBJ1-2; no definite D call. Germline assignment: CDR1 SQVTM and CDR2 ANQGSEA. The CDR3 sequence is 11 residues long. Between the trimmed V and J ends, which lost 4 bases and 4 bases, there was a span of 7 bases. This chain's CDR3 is CSVADSYGYTF. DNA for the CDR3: TGCAGCGTTGCCGATTCCTATGGCTACACCTTC.

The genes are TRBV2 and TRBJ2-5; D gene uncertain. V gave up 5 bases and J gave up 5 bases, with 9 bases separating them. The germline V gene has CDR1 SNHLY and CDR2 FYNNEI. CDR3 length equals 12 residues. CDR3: CASSLVSETQYF. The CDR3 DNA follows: TGTGCCAGCAGTCTCGTAAGCGAGACCCAGTACTTC. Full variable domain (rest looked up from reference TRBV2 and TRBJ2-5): EPEVTQTPSHQVTQMGQEVILRCVPISNHLYFYWYRQILGQKVEFLVSFYNNEISEKSEIFDDQFSVERPDGSNFTLKIRSTKLEDSAMYFCASSLVSETQYFGPGTRLLVL.

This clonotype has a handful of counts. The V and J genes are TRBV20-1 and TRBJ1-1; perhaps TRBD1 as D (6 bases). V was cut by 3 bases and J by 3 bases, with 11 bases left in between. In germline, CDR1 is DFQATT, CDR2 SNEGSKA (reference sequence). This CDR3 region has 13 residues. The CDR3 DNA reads TGCAGTGCTAGCAGGGGTGAAGACACTGAAGCTTTCTTT. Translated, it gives CSASRGEDTEAFF.

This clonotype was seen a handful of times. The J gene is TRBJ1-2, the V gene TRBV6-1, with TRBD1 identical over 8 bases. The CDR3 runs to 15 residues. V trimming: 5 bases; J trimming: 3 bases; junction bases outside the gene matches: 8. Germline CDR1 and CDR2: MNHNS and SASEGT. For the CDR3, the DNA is TGTGCCAGCAGTCGCTCTACACAGGGGGACTATGGCTACACCTTC. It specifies CASSRSTQGDYGYTF.

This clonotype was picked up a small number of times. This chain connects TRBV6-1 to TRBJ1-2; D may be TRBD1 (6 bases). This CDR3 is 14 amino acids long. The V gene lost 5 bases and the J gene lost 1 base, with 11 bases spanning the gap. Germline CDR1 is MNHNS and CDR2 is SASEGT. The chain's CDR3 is CASSNLRGNYGYTF. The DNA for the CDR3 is TGTGCCAGCAGTAACCTCAGGGGTAACTATGGCTACACCTTC.

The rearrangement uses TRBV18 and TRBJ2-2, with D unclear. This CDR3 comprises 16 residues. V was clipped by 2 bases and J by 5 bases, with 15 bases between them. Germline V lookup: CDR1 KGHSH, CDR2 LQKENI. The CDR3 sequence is CASSPFATQITGELFF. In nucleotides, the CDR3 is TGTGCCAGCTCACCATTCGCGACACAAATTACCGGGGAGCTGTTTTTT.

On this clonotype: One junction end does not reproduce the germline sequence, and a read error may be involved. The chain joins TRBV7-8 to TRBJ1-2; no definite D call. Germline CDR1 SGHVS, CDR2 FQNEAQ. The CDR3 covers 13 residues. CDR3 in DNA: TGTGTCAGCAGTCGAAATAAGGCCTATGGCTACACCTTC. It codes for CVSSRNKAYGYTF.

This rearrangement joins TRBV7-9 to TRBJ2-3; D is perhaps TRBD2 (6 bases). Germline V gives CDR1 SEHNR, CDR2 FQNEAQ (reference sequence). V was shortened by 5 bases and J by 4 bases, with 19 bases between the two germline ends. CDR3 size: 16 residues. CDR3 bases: TGTGCCAGCAGCGTACGCCGGGACTCGGCACCAGATACGCAGTATTTT. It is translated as CASSVRRDSAPDTQYF.

CDR3 sequence: CSARDLLGAGDNEQFF. CDR3 sequence (DNA): TGCAGTGCTAGAGATCTCTTAGGGGCAGGGGACAATGAGCAGTTCTTC. The chain links TRBV20-1 to TRBJ2-1; D may be TRBD1 (6 bases). Germline V lookup: CDR1 DFQATT, CDR2 SNEGSKA (reference sequence). V lost 0 bases, J lost 5 bases, and 17 bases lay in between. There are 16 residues in the CDR3.

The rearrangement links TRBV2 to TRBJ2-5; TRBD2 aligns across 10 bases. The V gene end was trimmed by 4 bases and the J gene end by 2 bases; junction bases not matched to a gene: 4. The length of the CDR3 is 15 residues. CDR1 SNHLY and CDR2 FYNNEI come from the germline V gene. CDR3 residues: CASSASGSRQETQYF. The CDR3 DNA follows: TGTGCCAGCAGTGCTAGCGGGAGCCGGCAAGAGACCCAGTACTTC.

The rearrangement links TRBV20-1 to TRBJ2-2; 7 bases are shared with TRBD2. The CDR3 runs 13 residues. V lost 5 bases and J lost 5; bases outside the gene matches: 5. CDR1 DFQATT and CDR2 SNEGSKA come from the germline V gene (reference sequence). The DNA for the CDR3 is TGCAGTGCTGGGAGGGAGGGGACCGGGGAGCTGTTTTTT. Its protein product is CSAGREGTGELFF.

CDR3 sequence (DNA): TGCAGTGCAAATCCGGGACAAAAAGAGACCCAGTACTTC. This sequence encodes CSANPGQKETQYF. The J gene is TRBJ2-5, the V gene TRBV20-1, with D maybe TRBD1 (6 bases). CDR3 length: 13 residues. CDR1 is DFQATT, CDR2 SNEGSKA, per germline (reference sequence). The ends were cut back, 6 bases at V and 3 bases at J, with 14 bases in the middle.

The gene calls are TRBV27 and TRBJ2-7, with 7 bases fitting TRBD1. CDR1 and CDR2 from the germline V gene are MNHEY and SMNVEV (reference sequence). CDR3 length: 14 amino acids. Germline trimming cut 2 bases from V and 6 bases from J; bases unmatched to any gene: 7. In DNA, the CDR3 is TGTGCCAGCAGTTTACATGGACAGGTCTTCGAGCAGTACTTC. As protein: CASSLHGQVFEQYF.

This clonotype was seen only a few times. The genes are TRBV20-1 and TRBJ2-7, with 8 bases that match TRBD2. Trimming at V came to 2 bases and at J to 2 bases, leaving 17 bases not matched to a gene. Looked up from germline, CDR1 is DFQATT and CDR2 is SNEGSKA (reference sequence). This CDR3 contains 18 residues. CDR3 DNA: TGCAGTGCTAGAACGGCGGGGGGCTCGGCGACAATCCCCTACGAGCAGTACTTC. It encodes CSARTAGGSATIPYEQYF.

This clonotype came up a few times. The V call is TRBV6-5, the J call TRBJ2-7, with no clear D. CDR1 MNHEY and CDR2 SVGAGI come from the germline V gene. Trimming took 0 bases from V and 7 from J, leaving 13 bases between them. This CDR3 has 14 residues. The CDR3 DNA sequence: TGTGCCAGCAGTTACTCCCCCGCGTCTGAGGAGCAGTACTTC. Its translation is CASSYSPASEEQYF.

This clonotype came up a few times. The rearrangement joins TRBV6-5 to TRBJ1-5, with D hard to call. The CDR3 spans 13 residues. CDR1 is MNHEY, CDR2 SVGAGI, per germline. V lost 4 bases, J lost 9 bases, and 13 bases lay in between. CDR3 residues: CASSSTNGRPQHF. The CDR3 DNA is TGTGCCAGCAGTTCCACTAACGGGCGGCCCCAGCATTTT.

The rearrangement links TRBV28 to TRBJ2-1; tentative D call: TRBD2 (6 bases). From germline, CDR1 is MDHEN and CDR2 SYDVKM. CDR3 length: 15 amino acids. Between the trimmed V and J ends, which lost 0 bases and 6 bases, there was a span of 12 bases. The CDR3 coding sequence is TGTGCCAGCAGTTTATGGGGGGGAGGAGGCAATGAGCAGTTCTTC. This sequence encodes CASSLWGGGGNEQFF.

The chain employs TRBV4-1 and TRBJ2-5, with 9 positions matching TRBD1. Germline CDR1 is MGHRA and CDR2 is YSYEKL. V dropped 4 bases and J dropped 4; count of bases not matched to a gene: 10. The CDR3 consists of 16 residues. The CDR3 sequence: CASSRNTGGRGETQYF. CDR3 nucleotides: TGCGCCAGCAGCCGAAATACAGGGGGCAGAGGAGAGACCCAGTACTTC.

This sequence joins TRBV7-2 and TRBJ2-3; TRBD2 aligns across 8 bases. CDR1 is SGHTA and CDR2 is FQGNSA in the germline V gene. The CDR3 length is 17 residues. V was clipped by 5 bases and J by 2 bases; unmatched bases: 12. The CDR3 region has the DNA TGTGCCAGCAGCCCCAGGGGTAGCGGGAAGATCACAGATACGCAGTATTTT. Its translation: CASSPRGSGKITDTQYF.

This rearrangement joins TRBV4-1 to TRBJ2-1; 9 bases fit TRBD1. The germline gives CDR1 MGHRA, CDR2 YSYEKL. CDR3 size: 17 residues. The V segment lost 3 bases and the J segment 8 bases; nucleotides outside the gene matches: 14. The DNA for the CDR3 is TGCGCCAGCAGCCACGTTATTCCCCGGGACAGGGAATATGAGCAGTTCTTC. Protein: CASSHVIPRDREYEQFF.

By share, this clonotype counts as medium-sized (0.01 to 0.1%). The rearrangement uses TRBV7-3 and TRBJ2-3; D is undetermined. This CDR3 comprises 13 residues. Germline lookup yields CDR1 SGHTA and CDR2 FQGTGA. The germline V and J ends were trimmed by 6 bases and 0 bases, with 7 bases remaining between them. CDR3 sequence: CASSISSTDTQYF. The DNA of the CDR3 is TGTGCCAGCAGTATCAGTAGCACAGATACGCAGTATTTT.

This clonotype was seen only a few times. CDR3 DNA: TGTGCCAGTAGTATATACGCCGGGATAGACACCGGGGAGCTGTTTTTT. Protein product: CASSIYAGIDTGELFF. V is TRBV19 and J is TRBJ2-2; perhaps TRBD2 as D (5 bases). The ends were cut back, 2 bases at V and 3 bases at J, with 13 bases in the middle. Germline CDR1 LNHDA, CDR2 SQIVND (reference sequence). The length of the CDR3 is 16 residues.

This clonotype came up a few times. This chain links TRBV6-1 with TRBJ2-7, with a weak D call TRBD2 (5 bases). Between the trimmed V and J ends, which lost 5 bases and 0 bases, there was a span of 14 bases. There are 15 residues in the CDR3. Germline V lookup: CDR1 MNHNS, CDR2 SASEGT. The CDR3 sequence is CASSLQRPSSYEQYF. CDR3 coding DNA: TGTGCCAGCAGTCTTCAGCGGCCCAGCTCCTACGAGCAGTACTTC.

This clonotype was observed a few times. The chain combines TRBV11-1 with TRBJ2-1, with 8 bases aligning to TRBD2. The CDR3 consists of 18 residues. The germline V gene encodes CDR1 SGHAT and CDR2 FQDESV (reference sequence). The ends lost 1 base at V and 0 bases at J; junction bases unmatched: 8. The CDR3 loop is CASSLDALAGNSYNEQFF. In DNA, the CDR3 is TGTGCCAGCAGCTTAGATGCCCTAGCGGGTAACTCCTACAATGAGCAGTTCTTC.

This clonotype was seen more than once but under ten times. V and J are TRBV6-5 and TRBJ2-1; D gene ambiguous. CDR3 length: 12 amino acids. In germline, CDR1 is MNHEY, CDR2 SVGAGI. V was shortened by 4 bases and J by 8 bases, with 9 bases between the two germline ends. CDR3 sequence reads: CASSWQWDEQFF. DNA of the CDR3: TGTGCCAGCAGTTGGCAGTGGGATGAGCAGTTCTTC.

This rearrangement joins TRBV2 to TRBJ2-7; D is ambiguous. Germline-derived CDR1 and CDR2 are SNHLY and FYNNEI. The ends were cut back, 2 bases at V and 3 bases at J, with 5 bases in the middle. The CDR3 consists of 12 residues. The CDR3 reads CASSELVYEQYF. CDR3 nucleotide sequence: TGTGCCAGCAGTGAACTAGTCTACGAGCAGTACTTC. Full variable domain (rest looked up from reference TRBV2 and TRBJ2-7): EPEVTQTPSHQVTQMGQEVILRCVPISNHLYFYWYRQILGQKVEFLVSFYNNEISEKSEIFDDQFSVERPDGSNFTLKIRSTKLEDSAMYFCASSELVYEQYFGPGTRLTVT.